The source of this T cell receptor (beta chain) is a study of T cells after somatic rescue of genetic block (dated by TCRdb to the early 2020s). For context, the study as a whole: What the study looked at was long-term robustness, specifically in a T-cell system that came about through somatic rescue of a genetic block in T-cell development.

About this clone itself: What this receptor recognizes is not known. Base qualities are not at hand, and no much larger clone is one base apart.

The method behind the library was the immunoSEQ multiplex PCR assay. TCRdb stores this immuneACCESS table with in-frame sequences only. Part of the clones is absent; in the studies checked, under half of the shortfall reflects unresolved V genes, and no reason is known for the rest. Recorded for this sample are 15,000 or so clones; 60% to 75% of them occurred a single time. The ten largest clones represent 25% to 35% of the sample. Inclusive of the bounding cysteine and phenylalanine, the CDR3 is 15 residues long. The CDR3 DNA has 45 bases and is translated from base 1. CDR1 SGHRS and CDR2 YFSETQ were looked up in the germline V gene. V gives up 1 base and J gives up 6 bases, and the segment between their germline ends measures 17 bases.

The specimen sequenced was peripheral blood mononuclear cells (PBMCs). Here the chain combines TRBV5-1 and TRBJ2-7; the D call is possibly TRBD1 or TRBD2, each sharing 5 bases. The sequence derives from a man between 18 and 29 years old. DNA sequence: TGCGCCAGCAGCTTGCGCCCCGACAGCAGCGGCGAGCAGTACTTC. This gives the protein CASSLRPDSSGEQYF.